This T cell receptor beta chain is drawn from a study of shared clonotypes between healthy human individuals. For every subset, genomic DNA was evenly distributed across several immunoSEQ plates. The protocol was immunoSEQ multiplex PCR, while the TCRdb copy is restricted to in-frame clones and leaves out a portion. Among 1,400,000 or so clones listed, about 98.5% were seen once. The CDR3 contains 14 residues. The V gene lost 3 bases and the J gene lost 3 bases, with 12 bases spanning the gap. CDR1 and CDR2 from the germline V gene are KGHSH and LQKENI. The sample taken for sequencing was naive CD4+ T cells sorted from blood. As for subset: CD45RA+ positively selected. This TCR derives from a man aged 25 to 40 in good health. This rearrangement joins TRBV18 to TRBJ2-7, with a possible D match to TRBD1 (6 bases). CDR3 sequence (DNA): TGTGCCAGCTCACCCGCGGCAGGGGTCTACGAGCAGTACTTC. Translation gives CASSPAAGVYEQYF.